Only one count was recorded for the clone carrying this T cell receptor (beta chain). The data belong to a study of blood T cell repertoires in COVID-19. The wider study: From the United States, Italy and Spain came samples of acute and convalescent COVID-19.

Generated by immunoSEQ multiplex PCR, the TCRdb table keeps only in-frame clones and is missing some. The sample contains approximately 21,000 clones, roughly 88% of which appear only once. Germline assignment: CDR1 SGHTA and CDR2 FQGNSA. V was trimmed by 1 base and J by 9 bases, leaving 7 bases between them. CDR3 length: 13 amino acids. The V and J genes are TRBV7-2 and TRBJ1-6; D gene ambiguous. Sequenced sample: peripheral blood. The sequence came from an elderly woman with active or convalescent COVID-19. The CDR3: CASSLGISSPLHF. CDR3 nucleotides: TGTGCCAGCAGCTTAGGTATTAGTTCACCCCTCCACTTT. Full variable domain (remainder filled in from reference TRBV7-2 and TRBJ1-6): GAGVSQSPSNKVTEKGKDVELRCDPISGHTALYWYRQSLGQGLEFLIYFQGNSAPDKSGLPSDRFSAERTGGSVSTLTIQRTQQEDSAVYLCASSLGISSPLHFGNGTRLTVT.